The 22 T cell receptor beta chains listed next were all sequenced from one sample in a study of T cells after yellow fever vaccination. TCRdb redid the calling of the 5' RACE reads with MiXCR, one entry per CDR3 protein. This sample has roughly 16,000 distinct CDR3 sequences, with around 4% found just once. Sample: PBMCs, either bulk or a sorted T-cell subset (CD4+, CD8+, memory, or dextramer-sorted; not recorded which), taken 15 days after the yellow fever booster vaccination. The source of these receptors is a young man who received the YFV17D yellow fever vaccine.

The sample holds many counts of this clonotype. The CDR3 DNA follows: TGCGCCAGCAGCTTTGGACTAGCGAAATACAATGAGCAGTTCTTC. Amino acid sequence: CASSFGLAKYNEQFF. The V call is TRBV4-3, the J call TRBJ2-1, with 9 bases lining up with TRBD2. The CDR3 spans 15 residues. The V gene's germline CDR1 is LGHNA and CDR2 YSLEER. V gave up 5 bases and J gave up 4 bases; unmatched junction bases: 6.

This clonotype was detected ten times or more. The chain carries TRBV6-2 or TRBV6-3 and TRBJ1-1; TRBD1 aligns across 12 bases. The CDR3 is 16 amino acids. Trimming took 4 bases from V and 3 from J; bases not matched to a gene: 6. Germline V lookup: CDR1 MNHEY, CDR2 SVGEGT. DNA for the CDR3: TGTGCCAGCAGTTTCCGGGACAGGGGGCACGACACTGAAGCTTTCTTT. Amino acids: CASSFRDRGHDTEAFF.

This clonotype was detected many times. The chain carries TRBV18 and TRBJ2-2; 8 bases map to TRBD1. The V and J ends lost 4 bases and 3 bases, in that order; junction bases with no gene match: 7. Germline V CDR1 and CDR2: KGHSH, LQKENI. This CDR3 has 16 residues. CDR3 sequence: CASSQTGTGYTGELFF. Here the CDR3 DNA reads TGTGCCAGCTCACAAACCGGGACAGGTTACACCGGGGAGCTGTTTTTT.

This clonotype was recorded many times. The chain is built from TRBV27 and TRBJ1-5; weak D call: TRBD1 (6 bases). Trimming removed 6 bases from V and 2 bases from J, with 26 bases in between. The CDR3 has 19 amino acids. Per the germline V gene, CDR1 is MNHEY and CDR2 is SMNVEV (reference sequence). The CDR3 is CASRPFGDQGIVGNQPQHF. CDR3 DNA: TGTGCCAGCAGACCCTTTGGCGATCAGGGGATAGTTGGCAATCAGCCCCAGCATTTT.

This clonotype has a count of ten or more. The chain employs TRBV10-2 and TRBJ2-2; TRBD1 or TRBD2 may be the D gene (5 bases each). Germline lookup yields CDR1 WSHSY and CDR2 SAAADI. The CDR3 runs 15 residues. The ends were cut back, 0 bases at V and 6 bases at J, with 11 bases in the middle. CDR3 coding DNA: TGCGCCAGCAGTGAGTCGGGGACGTCGGCCGGGGAGCTGTTTTTT. It codes for CASSESGTSAGELFF.

This clonotype came up many times. The rearrangement joins TRBV7-9 to TRBJ1-3, with 8 bases that match TRBD1. V trimming: 1 base; J trimming: 2 bases; junction bases outside the gene matches: 4. Germline CDR1 SEHNR, CDR2 FQNEAQ (reference sequence). The CDR3 sequence is 16 residues long. Here the CDR3 reads CASSLGTGKTGNTIYF. The CDR3 bases are TGTGCCAGCAGCTTAGGGACAGGGAAGACTGGAAACACCATATATTTT.

This clonotype was observed at least ten times. Germline is not matched at one junction end, which may reflect a read error. The rearrangement links TRBV4-2 to TRBJ2-1, with 7 bases aligning to TRBD2. The CDR3 loop spans 16 amino acids. Germline loops: CDR1 LGHNA, CDR2 YNFKEQ. CDR3 in DNA: TGTGCCAGCAACCAAGAACCTGGCGGGAGTTTTAATGAGCAGTTCTTC. It encodes CASNQEPGGSFNEQFF.

This clonotype was picked up many times. CDR3 protein: CASSPLRAEAFF. DNA of the CDR3: TGTGCCAGCAGCCCCCTTCGGGCGGAAGCTTTCTTT. The genes are TRBV7-2 and TRBJ1-1; D is unresolved. Germline V gene sequence: CDR1 SGHTA, CDR2 FQGNSA. V lost 5 bases and J lost 8, with 12 bases in between. There are 12 residues in the CDR3.

This clonotype was observed many times. The rearrangement links TRBV20-1 to TRBJ2-3, with unresolved D. This CDR3 spans 11 amino acids. Trimming removed 2 bases at V and 11 bases at J, with 11 bases between. Germline V gene lookup returns CDR1 DFQATT and CDR2 SNEGSKA (reference sequence). The chain's CDR3 is CSARLPPGQYF. CDR3 nucleotides: TGCAGTGCTAGACTCCCCCCGGGGCAGTATTTT.

A remark on this clonotype: One end of the junction varies from germline; a read error may be responsible. The genes are TRBV19 and TRBJ2-3, with 7 nucleotides matching TRBD2. Germline values: CDR1 LNHDA, CDR2 SQIVND (reference sequence). This CDR3 has 15 amino acids. DNA of the CDR3: TGTGTCAGTCGGGCGCGGCGGGAGAACACAGATACGCAGTATTTT. As protein: CVSRARRENTDTQYF.

This clonotype was found many times. The chain couples TRBV19 to TRBJ2-2; D gene uncertain. Germline-derived CDR1 and CDR2 are LNHDA and SQIVND (reference sequence). Trimming pared 6 bases from V and 4 bases from J, leaving 6 bases between. The CDR3 is 12 residues long. Here the CDR3 DNA reads TGTGCCAGTAGGACGAGCACCGGGGAGCTGTTTTTT. As protein: CASRTSTGELFF.

This clonotype showed up many times. The chain is built from TRBV7-9 and TRBJ1-5, with a tentative D call TRBD1 (6 bases). Per germline, CDR1 SEHNR and CDR2 FQNEAQ (reference sequence). CDR3 size: 16 residues. Trimming removed 4 bases from V and 0 bases from J, with 13 bases in between. The CDR3 bases are TGTGCCAGCAGCTATATGGGACACTATAGCAATCAGCCCCAGCATTTT. Translating it yields CASSYMGHYSNQPQHF.

This clonotype was found many times. The chain carries TRBV13 and TRBJ2-7; 13 nucleotides match TRBD2. Germline-derived CDR1 and CDR2 are PRHDT and FYEKMQ (reference sequence). V gave up 5 bases and J gave up 7 bases; unmatched junction bases: 8. This CDR3 is 15 amino acids long. The DNA for the CDR3 is TGTGCCAGCAGCACAGGGACTAGCGGGAAGGGAGAGCAGTACTTC. Translating gives CASSTGTSGKGEQYF.

In this sample, this clonotype is medium-sized. The chain is built from TRBV10-3 and TRBJ2-7; either TRBD1 or TRBD2 may fit D (6 bases each). Trimming took off 6 bases at V and 5 bases at J, with 20 bases between the two ends. There are 15 residues in the CDR3. The germline V gene has CDR1 ENHRY and CDR2 SYGVKD. The DNA of the CDR3 is TGTGCCATCAGCCCGGGGGCCCAGGTAACACACGAGCAGTACTTC. This translates into CAISPGAQVTHEQYF.

The sample holds a few counts of this clonotype. The V and J genes are TRBV9 and TRBJ2-2; D is possibly TRBD1 or TRBD2 (5 bases each). This CDR3 has 15 residues. Germline lookup yields CDR1 SGDLS and CDR2 YYNGEE. V lost 2 bases and J 4 bases, leaving 12 bases between the germline ends. CDR3 amino acids: CASSVKRGSTGELFF. In nucleotides, the CDR3 is TGTGCCAGCAGCGTGAAGAGGGGCAGCACCGGGGAGCTGTTTTTT.

This clonotype appeared many times. This rearrangement joins TRBV5-4 to TRBJ2-2; D is unresolved. Trimming pared 4 bases from V and 1 base from J, leaving 17 bases between. Germline V lookup: CDR1 SGHNT, CDR2 YYREEE (reference sequence). The CDR3 length is 17 residues. The CDR3 DNA sequence: TGTGCCAGCAGCCTGGCGGCTTTGGGCCGGAACACCGGGGAGCTGTTTTTT. Translated, it gives CASSLAALGRNTGELFF.

This clonotype was observed at least ten times. The chain couples TRBV4-2 to TRBJ2-5; 7 positions agree with TRBD2. CDR1 is LGHNA, CDR2 YNFKEQ, per germline. This CDR3 is 15 amino acids long. V gave up 0 bases and J gave up 4 bases; unmatched junction bases: 5. The CDR3 region is CASSQDGLVGETQYF. The DNA for the CDR3 is TGTGCCAGCAGCCAAGATGGACTAGTTGGAGAGACCCAGTACTTC.

This clonotype appeared many times. This chain links TRBV19 with TRBJ2-1; D might be TRBD1 or TRBD2, each matching 7 bases. The CDR3 has 14 amino acids. The V gene's germline CDR1 is LNHDA and CDR2 SQIVND (reference sequence). V was shortened by 8 bases and J by 4 bases, with 15 bases between the two germline ends. The CDR3 nucleotides are TGTGCCAGTCAGGGGGGGATCCGGTACAATGAGCAGTTCTTC. Translation gives CASQGGIRYNEQFF.

This clonotype was picked up many times. V is TRBV20-1 and J is TRBJ1-2, with a possible D match to TRBD1 (5 bases). With 0 bases removed from V and 6 bases from J, the gap between germline ends came to 5 bases. Looked up from germline, CDR1 is DFQATT and CDR2 is SNEGSKA (reference sequence). This CDR3 has 11 amino acids. The CDR3 DNA reads as TGCAGTGCTAGAGACAGGGATGGCTACACCTTC. Residues: CSARDRDGYTF.

This clonotype is medium-sized by share. The chain links TRBV20-1 to TRBJ2-1, with D tentatively TRBD1 or TRBD2 (6 bases each). The germline V gene encodes CDR1 DFQATT and CDR2 SNEGSKA (reference sequence). Trimming left V 0 bases short and J 6 bases short, with 15 bases between. CDR3 length: 15 amino acids. CDR3 amino acids: CSARDFGGLGNEQFF. The DNA of the CDR3 is TGCAGTGCTAGAGATTTCGGGGGCCTCGGCAATGAGCAGTTCTTC.

The chain joins TRBV18 to TRBJ1-2; 8 bases map to TRBD1. This CDR3 comprises 13 residues. V trimming: 4 bases; J trimming: 8 bases; junction bases outside the gene matches: 6. Germline values: CDR1 KGHSH, CDR2 LQKENI. The CDR3 DNA follows: TGTGCCAGCTCACAACCAACAGGGGGAGGCTACACCTTC. This sequence encodes CASSQPTGGGYTF.

This clonotype has ten or more counts. The chain is built from TRBV5-1 and TRBJ2-3; D tentatively reads TRBD1 or TRBD2 (5 bases each). Trimming stripped 3 bases from V and 6 bases from J, with 17 bases between. This CDR3 spans 15 amino acids. Germline assignment: CDR1 SGHRS and CDR2 YFSETQ. The CDR3 region has the DNA TGCGCCAGCAGCTGGGACCGAACCACCATGGATACGCAGTATTTT. It is translated as CASSWDRTTMDTQYF. Full variable domain (missing parts from reference TRBV5-1 and TRBJ2-3): KAGVTQTPRYLIKTRGQQVTLSCSPISGHRSVSWYQQTPGQGLQFLFEYFSETQRNKGNFPGRFSGRQFSNSRSEMNVSTLELGDSALYLCASSWDRTTMDTQYFGPGTRLTVL.